Given below is one TCR beta chain in context. Its antigen is not identified. The data belong to a study of cytomegalovirus exposure and HLA in healthy donors. Broader study findings: Immune exposure data for these donors was limited to CMV serostatus. Reported findings show TCR beta sequences accurately forecast HLA-A and HLA-B alleles in most subjects. Among the CMV-associated chains, a few were confirmed in vitro as specific for CMV antigens.

The CDR3 has 16 residues. Germline values: CDR1 LNHNV, CDR2 YYDKDF (reference sequence). V was pared by 6 bases and J by 4 bases, with 12 bases of the junction left unmatched. A multiplex PCR was run with 60 Vbeta primers and 13 Jbeta primers. Produced via immunoSEQ multiplex PCR; TCRdb's table is partial and in-frame only. The sample lists around 130,000 clones; more than 60% were seen once. Sequenced: PBMCs. The J gene is TRBJ1-1, the V gene TRBV15, with 9 positions matching TRBD1. This clonotype was obtained from a woman aged 40 to 49 in good health and CMV-seropositive. The chain's CDR3 is CATRSPGTGKSTEAFF. CDR3 nucleotides: TGTGCCACCAGAAGCCCCGGGACAGGGAAAAGCACTGAAGCTTTCTTT.